A selection of T cell receptor beta chains follows, all from one sample in a study of technical replicates of blood from several donors. This table comes from immunoSEQ multiplex PCR, and its TCRdb copy is limited to in-frame clones, with some not included. Of tens of thousands of clones in the sample, around 90% were seen once. What was sequenced was T cells isolated from PBMCs. The receptor source for this set is a human donor in good health. CDR3s include the opening cysteine and the closing phenylalanine or tryptophan. D genes are given only for firm matches. The listing skips clone size in some rows; elsewhere it reads once, few, many or a size class.

j_gene | d_gene | abundance | v_gene | CDR3aa | CDR3nt
TRBJ2-1 | TRBD2 | . | TRBV10-3 | CASSLTGSGVDEQFF | TGTGCCAGCAGTCTCACCGGGAGCGGGGTTGATGAGCAGTTCTTC
TRBJ1-1 | TRBD1 | . | TRBV11-2 | CASSKKGQGGRSEAFF | TGTGCCAGCAGCAAAAAGGGACAGGGGGGGAGGTCTGAAGCTTTCTTT
TRBJ2-7 | TRBD2 | . | TRBV28 | CASSGGLAGVDEQYF | TGTGCCAGCAGTGGGGGACTAGCGGGAGTCGACGAGCAGTACTTC
TRBJ1-2 | TRBD1 | . | TRBV28 | CASILRDRGDYGYTF | TGTGCCAGCATCCTCCGGGACAGGGGTGACTATGGCTACACCTTC
TRBJ2-1 | TRBD2 | . | TRBV29-1 | CSVGGTSGPSSYNEQFF | TGCAGCGTTGGAGGGACTAGCGGGCCCAGCTCCTACAATGAGCAGTTCTTC
TRBJ2-3 | TRBD1 | once | TRBV4-2 | CASSQGGQGAKDTQYF | TGTGCCAGCAGCCAAGGAGGACAGGGGGCCAAAGATACGCAGTATTTT
TRBJ2-1 | TRBD2 | . | TRBV19 | CASSIVGSGRFLNEQFF | TGTGCCAGTAGTATAGTCGGTAGCGGGAGGTTTTTGAATGAGCAGTTCTTC
TRBJ2-5 | TRBD1 | . | TRBV10-1 | CASSQTGAETQYF | TGCGCCAGCAGTCAGACAGGGGCAGAGACCCAGTACTTC
TRBJ1-5 | . | . | TRBV27 | CASSLTVEGNQPQHF | TGTGCCAGCAGTTTGACAGTAGAAGGCAATCAGCCCCAGCATTTT
TRBJ2-7 | TRBD1 | . | TRBV2 | CASSEAGTGRIYEQYF | TGTGCCAGCAGTGAAGCGGGGACAGGGAGAATCTACGAGCAGTACTTC
TRBJ2-7 | . | . | TRBV14 | CASSQDLPSHYEQYF | TGTGCCAGCAGCCAAGATCTACCATCCCATTACGAGCAGTACTTC
TRBJ2-5 | TRBD2 | . | TRBV2 | CASSGLAGGQETQYF | TGTGCCAGCAGTGGACTAGCGGGAGGCCAAGAGACCCAGTACTTC
TRBJ1-4 | . | . | TRBV29-1 | CSVAIGVANEKLFF | TGCAGCGTAGCCATCGGGGTGGCTAATGAAAAACTGTTTTTT
TRBJ2-7 | TRBD1 | . | TRBV6-5 | CASSYSWTGGAEQYF | TGTGCCAGCAGTTACTCTTGGACAGGGGGAGCGGAGCAGTACTTC
TRBJ1-2 | TRBD1 | . | TRBV10-2 | CASSDAGQGSYGYTF | TGCGCCAGCAGTGATGCCGGACAGGGGAGCTATGGCTACACCTTC
TRBJ2-2 | TRBD1 | . | TRBV5-1 | CASNVDRAGGELFF | TGCGCCAGCAACGTAGACAGGGCCGGCGGGGAGCTGTTTTTT
TRBJ2-3 | TRBD2 | . | TRBV29-1 | CSVETSGGAGDTQYF | TGCAGCGTTGAGACTAGCGGGGGGGCTGGAGATACGCAGTATTTT
TRBJ2-6 | TRBD2 | . | TRBV4-1 | CASSQRTSGRASGANVLTF | TGCGCCAGCAGCCAGCGGACTAGCGGGAGGGCCTCTGGGGCCAACGTCCTGACTTTC
TRBJ1-5 | . | . | TRBV7-9 | CASSRDDVGSNQPQHF | TGTGCCAGCAGCCGGGATGATGTGGGTAGCAATCAGCCCCAGCATTTT
TRBJ1-4 | . | . | TRBV30 | CAWSPIGREMEKLFF | TGTGCCTGGTCCCCGATAGGACGGGAGATGGAAAAACTGTTTTTT
TRBJ1-2 | TRBD1 | . | TRBV19 | CATASQGYYGYTF | TGTGCCACCGCCTCACAGGGGTACTATGGCTACACCTTC
TRBJ2-1 | . | . | TRBV5-1 | CASSAQGSYNEQFF | TGCGCCAGCAGCGCACAGGGCTCCTACAATGAGCAGTTCTTC
TRBJ1-1 | . | . | TRBV6-5 | CASSYSGRSNTEAFF | TGTGCCAGCAGTTACTCCGGGAGGTCGAACACTGAAGCTTTCTTT
TRBJ2-7 | TRBD1 | once | TRBV5-1 | CASSLQGARAEQYF | TGCGCCAGCAGCTTGCAGGGGGCGCGGGCCGAGCAGTACTTC
TRBJ1-1 | . | . | TRBV5-4 | CASSETGNTEAFF | TGTGCCAGCAGCGAAACAGGGAACACTGAAGCTTTCTTT
TRBJ2-6 | . | . | TRBV7-9 | CASSLGGRGSGANVLTF | TGTGCCAGCAGCTTAGGGGGCAGGGGCTCTGGGGCCAACGTCCTGACTTTC
TRBJ2-2 | . | . | TRBV13 | CASSPRNGGTHLTGELFF | TGTGCCAGCAGCCCAAGAAATGGGGGGACCCACCTCACCGGGGAGCTGTTTTTT
TRBJ2-7 | . | . | TRBV15 | CATSRQENGGYEQYF | TGTGCCACCAGCAGACAGGAGAACGGGGGCTACGAGCAGTACTTC
TRBJ2-6 | . | . | TRBV7-9 | CASSLLKNSGANVLTF | TGTGCCAGCAGTCTACTCAAAAACTCTGGGGCCAACGTCCTGACTTTC
TRBJ2-1 | TRBD2 | . | TRBV6-5 | CASRTLAGGGNEQFF | TGTGCCAGCAGAACACTAGCGGGGGGAGGTAATGAGCAGTTCTTC
TRBJ1-5 | TRBD1 | . | TRBV7-9 | CASSPATGGDQPQHF | TGTGCCAGCAGCCCAGCAACAGGGGGGGATCAGCCCCAGCATTTT
TRBJ2-3 | . | . | TRBV11-2 | CASSPIWPVSTDTQYF | TGTGCCAGCAGCCCAATCTGGCCAGTAAGCACAGATACGCAGTATTTT
TRBJ2-1 | TRBD1 | . | TRBV7-2 | CASSRSGQGYEQFF | TGTGCCAGCAGCCGCTCAGGACAGGGGTATGAGCAGTTCTTC
TRBJ2-7 | TRBD1 | once | TRBV5-1 | CASSSLPGTGGSEQYF | TGCGCCAGCAGCTCGCTGCCCGGGACAGGGGGATCCGAGCAGTACTTC
TRBJ2-7 | . | . | TRBV6-6 | CASSYQLRDEQYF | TGTGCCAGCAGTTACCAGTTGAGGGACGAGCAGTACTTC
TRBJ2-7 | TRBD1 | . | TRBV6-5 | CASSYSLSPGGYEQYF | TGTGCCAGCAGTTACTCGTTGTCCCCAGGGGGCTACGAGCAGTACTTC
TRBJ2-7 | TRBD2 | . | TRBV28 | CASSLMAPSGGDDEQYF | TGTGCCAGCAGTCTAATGGCCCCCAGCGGGGGGGACGACGAGCAGTACTTC
TRBJ2-1 | TRBD1 | . | TRBV18 | CASSPPGTGGKNEQFF | TGTGCCAGCTCACCTCCCGGGACAGGGGGGAAAAATGAGCAGTTCTTC
TRBJ2-7 | TRBD1 | . | TRBV6-5 | CASRLGQGSYEQYF | TGTGCCAGCAGGTTGGGACAGGGGTCCTACGAGCAGTACTTC
TRBJ2-5 | . | . | TRBV15 | CATSVPTELWETQYF | TGTGCCACCAGCGTCCCGACAGAGTTGTGGGAGACCCAGTACTTC
TRBJ2-3 | TRBD2 | . | TRBV29-1 | CSVERSGGVTDTQYF | TGCAGCGTTGAAAGGTCGGGGGGAGTCACAGATACGCAGTATTTT
TRBJ1-2 | TRBD1 | . | TRBV7-9 | CASTQSGGTGGAHYGYTF | TGTGCCAGCACCCAGTCCGGAGGGACAGGGGGTGCTCACTATGGCTACACCTTC
TRBJ1-2 | . | . | TRBV21-1 | CASSGWDRCPNYGYTF | TGTGCCAGCAGCGGATGGGACAGGTGCCCTAACTATGGCTACACCTTC
TRBJ2-7 | TRBD1 | . | TRBV5-1 | CASSLSSDRGHPYEQYF | TGCGCCAGCAGCCTTTCGTCAGACAGGGGTCACCCTTACGAGCAGTACTTC
TRBJ2-7 | . | . | TRBV27 | CASSFAGANSYEQYF | TGTGCCAGCAGTTTCGCAGGGGCGAACTCCTACGAGCAGTACTTC
TRBJ1-4 | . | . | TRBV5-1 | CASSVPGEEKLFF | TGCGCCAGCAGCGTCCCGGGAGAGGAAAAACTGTTTTTT
TRBJ1-1 | . | . | TRBV10-1 | CASSESVRDTFPMRAFF | TGCGCCAGCAGTGAGTCGGTCCGGGACACCTTCCCTATGAGAGCTTTCTTT
TRBJ2-1 | . | once | TRBV28 | CASHQGPYNEQFF | TGTGCCAGCCACCAGGGGCCCTACAATGAGCAGTTCTTC
TRBJ2-7 | TRBD2 | once | TRBV5-4 | CASSAGLAGIHGYEQYF | TGTGCCAGCAGCGCGGGACTAGCGGGAATCCATGGGTACGAGCAGTACTTC
TRBJ2-1 | TRBD1 | . | TRBV5-4 | CASSSTTGGTYNEQFF | TGTGCCAGCAGCTCCACTACAGGGGGAACCTACAATGAGCAGTTCTTC
TRBJ2-5 | TRBD2 | . | TRBV6-5 | CASSYLMGSGWETQYF | TGTGCCAGCAGTTACTTAATGGGTAGCGGGTGGGAGACCCAGTACTTC
TRBJ1-4 | TRBD1 | . | TRBV5-5 | CASSLGLRSRQGLEEKLFF | TGTGCCAGCAGCTTGGGCCTCCGATCCCGACAGGGGCTAGAGGAAAAACTGTTTTTT
TRBJ1-5 | TRBD1 | . | TRBV19 | CASSTWGQRNQPQHF | TGTGCCAGTAGTACTTGGGGACAGCGTAATCAGCCCCAGCATTTT
TRBJ1-4 | . | . | TRBV6-5 | CASSIYRAANEKLFF | TGTGCCAGCAGTATCTACAGGGCGGCTAATGAAAAACTGTTTTTT
TRBJ1-2 | . | . | TRBV4-1 | CASSQESAGYGYTF | TGCGCCAGCAGCCAAGAAAGCGCGGGCTATGGCTACACCTTC
TRBJ2-5 | . | . | TRBV6-1 | CASSGQDQETQYF | TGTGCCAGCAGTGGACAGGACCAAGAGACCCAGTACTTC
TRBJ2-1 | TRBD2 | once | TRBV4-1 | CASSQIAGSSYNEQFF | TGCGCCAGCAGCCAAATAGCGGGGAGCTCCTACAATGAGCAGTTCTTC